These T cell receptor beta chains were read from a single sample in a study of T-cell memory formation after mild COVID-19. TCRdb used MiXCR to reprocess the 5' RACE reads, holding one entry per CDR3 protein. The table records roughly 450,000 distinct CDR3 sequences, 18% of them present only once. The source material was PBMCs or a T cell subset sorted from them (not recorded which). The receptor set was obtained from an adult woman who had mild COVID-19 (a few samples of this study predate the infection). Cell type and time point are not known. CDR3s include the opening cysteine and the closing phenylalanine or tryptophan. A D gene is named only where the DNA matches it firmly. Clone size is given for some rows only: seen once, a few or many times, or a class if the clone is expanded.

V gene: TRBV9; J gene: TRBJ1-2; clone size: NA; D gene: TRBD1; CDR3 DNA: TGTGCCAGCAGCCCCGGACAGGGGGTAAACCACACCTTC; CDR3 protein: CASSPGQGVNHTF
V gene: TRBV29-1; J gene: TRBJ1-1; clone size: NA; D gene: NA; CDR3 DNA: TGCAGCGTTGATCTCCTGGGGGCGAACACTGAAGCTTTCTTT; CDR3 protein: CSVDLLGANTEAFF
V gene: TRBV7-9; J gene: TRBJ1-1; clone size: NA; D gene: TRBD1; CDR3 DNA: TGTGCCAGCAGCCACACCCCGGACAGGGGGAACACTGAAGCTTTCTTT; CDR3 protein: CASSHTPDRGNTEAFF
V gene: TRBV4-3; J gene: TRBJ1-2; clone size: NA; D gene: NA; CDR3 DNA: TGCGCCAGCAGCCAAGAAGGTCGGGGGGTCTATGGCTACACCTTC; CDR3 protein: CASSQEGRGVYGYTF
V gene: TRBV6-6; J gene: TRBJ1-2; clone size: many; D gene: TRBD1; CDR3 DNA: TGTGCCAGCAGTTACCCAACGGGACAGGGGGTCGGCTACACCTTC; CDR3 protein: CASSYPTGQGVGYTF
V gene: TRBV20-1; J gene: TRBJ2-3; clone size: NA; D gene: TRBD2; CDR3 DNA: TGCAGTTTAGCGGGGGGATCAGCTAGCACAGATACGCAGTATTTT; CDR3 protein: CSLAGGSASTDTQYF
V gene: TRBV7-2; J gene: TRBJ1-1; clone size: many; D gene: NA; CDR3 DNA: TGTGCCAGCAGCTTAGGGACCGGGGCTGAAGCTTTCTTT; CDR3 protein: CASSLGTGAEAFF
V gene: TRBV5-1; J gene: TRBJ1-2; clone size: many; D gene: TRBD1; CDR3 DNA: TGCGCCAGCAGCCCGACAGGGAATGGCTACACCTTC; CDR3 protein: CASSPTGNGYTF
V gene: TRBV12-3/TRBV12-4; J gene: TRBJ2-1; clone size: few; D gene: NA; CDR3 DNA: TGTGCCAGCAGTTTGCTAGCCAGTGGTTACAATGAGCAGTTCTTC; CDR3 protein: CASSLLASGYNEQFF
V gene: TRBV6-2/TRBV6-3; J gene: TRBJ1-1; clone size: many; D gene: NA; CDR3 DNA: TGTGCCAGCAGTTACTCACTCAGGATAGCGAACACTGAAGCTTTCTTT; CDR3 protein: CASSYSLRIANTEAFF
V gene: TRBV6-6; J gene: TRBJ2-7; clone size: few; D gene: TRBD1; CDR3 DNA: TGTGCCAGCAGTTCAGGACAGGGAAGCTCCTACGAGCAGTACTTC; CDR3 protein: CASSSGQGSSYEQYF
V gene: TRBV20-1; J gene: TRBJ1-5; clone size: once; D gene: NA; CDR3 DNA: TGCAGTGCTAGAGAACCGGGCAGGCTTCAGCCCCAGCATTTT; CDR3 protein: CSAREPGRLQPQHF
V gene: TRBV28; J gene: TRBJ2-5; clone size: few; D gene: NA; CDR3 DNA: TGTGCCAGCAAGACCGGAGACAGGAGACAAGAGACCCAGTACTTC; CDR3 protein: CASKTGDRRQETQYF
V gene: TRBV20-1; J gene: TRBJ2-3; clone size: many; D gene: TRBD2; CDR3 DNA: TGCAGTGCTAGAAGGCGGGGTATAGCGGGGCCAGATACGCAGTATTTT; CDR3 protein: CSARRRGIAGPDTQYF
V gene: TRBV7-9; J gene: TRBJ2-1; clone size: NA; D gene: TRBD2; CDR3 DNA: TGTGCCAGCAGCCCCTCCCCGGGACTAGCGGGAGAGAATGAGCAGTTCTTC; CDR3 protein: CASSPSPGLAGENEQFF
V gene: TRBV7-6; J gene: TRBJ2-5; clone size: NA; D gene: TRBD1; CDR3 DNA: TGTGCCAGCAGCTTAGGGACAGGGGTAAAAGAGACCCAGTACTTC; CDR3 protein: CASSLGTGVKETQYF
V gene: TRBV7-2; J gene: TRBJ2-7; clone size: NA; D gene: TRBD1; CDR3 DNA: TGTGCCAGCAGCTTAGCGGGGACAGGGGGGCACGAGCAGTACTTC; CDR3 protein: CASSLAGTGGHEQYF
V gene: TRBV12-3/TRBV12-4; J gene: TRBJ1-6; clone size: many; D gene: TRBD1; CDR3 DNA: TGTGCCAGCAGTCCGAACAGGGGCCAATTAGCTTCACCCCTCCACTTT; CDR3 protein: CASSPNRGQLASPLHF
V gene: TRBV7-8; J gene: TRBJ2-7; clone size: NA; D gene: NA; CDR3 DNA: TGTGCCAGCAGCCCTGAGGTGGGCTTTTACGAGCAGTACTTC; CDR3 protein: CASSPEVGFYEQYF
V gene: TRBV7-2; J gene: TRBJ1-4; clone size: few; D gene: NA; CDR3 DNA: TGTGCCAGCAGCTCCCGGGGTGGCTGGGATGAAAAACTGTTTTTT; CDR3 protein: CASSSRGGWDEKLFF
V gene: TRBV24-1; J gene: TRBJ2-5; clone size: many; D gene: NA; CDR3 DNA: TGTGCCACCAGTGGGGCAGTTGGGAAGACCCAGTACTTC; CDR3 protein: CATSGAVGKTQYF
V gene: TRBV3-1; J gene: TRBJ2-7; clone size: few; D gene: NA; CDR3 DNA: TGTGCCAGCAGCCAGCAGGACTACGAGCAGTACTTC; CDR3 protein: CASSQQDYEQYF
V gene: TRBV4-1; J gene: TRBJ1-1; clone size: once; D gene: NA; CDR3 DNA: TGCGCCAGCAGCCAGTACGATGCAACAAGCGAAGCTTTCTTT; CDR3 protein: CASSQYDATSEAFF
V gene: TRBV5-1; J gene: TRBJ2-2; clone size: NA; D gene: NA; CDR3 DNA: TGCGCCAGCAGCTTGGCCAGTAGCGGGGAGCTGTTTTTT; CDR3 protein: CASSLASSGELFF
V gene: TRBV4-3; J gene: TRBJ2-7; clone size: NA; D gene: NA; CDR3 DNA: TGCGCCAGCAGCCACCCAGACCGGGACTCCCGAGAGCAGTACTTC; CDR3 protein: CASSHPDRDSREQYF
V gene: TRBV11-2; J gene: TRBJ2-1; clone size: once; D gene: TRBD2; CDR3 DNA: TGTGCCAGCAGCTCGGGACTAGCAGACAGTTGGGACAATGAGCAGTTCTTC; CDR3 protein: CASSSGLADSWDNEQFF
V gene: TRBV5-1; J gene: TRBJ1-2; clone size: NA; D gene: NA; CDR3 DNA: TGCGCCAGCAGCGACCAGAGCGACTATGGCTACACCTTC; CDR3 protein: CASSDQSDYGYTF
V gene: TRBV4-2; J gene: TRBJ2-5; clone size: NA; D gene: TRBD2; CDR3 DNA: TGTGCCAGCAGCCAAGATATAACGGGAGGGCCTCGGGAGACCCAGTACTTC; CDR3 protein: CASSQDITGGPRETQYF
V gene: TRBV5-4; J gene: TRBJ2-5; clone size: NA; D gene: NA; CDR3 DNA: TGTGCCAGCAGCTCTCAGCTGCTAGGACCACAAGAGACCCAGTACTTC; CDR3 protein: CASSSQLLGPQETQYF
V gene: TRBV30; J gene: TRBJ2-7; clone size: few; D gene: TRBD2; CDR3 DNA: TGTGCCGGTAATCTGGGGACTAGCGGCGTGGATGGTTACTTC; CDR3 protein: CAGNLGTSGVDGYF
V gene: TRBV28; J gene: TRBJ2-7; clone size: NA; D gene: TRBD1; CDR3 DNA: TGTGCCAGCAGGGACAGACAGGGAACCTACGAGCAGTACTTC; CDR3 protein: CASRDRQGTYEQYF
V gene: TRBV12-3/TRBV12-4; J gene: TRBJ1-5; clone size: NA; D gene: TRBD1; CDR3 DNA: TGTGCCAGCAAGAGGACAGGGCCCTCTAATCAGCCCCAGCATTTT; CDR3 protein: CASKRTGPSNQPQHF
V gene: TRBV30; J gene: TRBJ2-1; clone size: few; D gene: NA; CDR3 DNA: TGTGCCTGGAGTGCAAATATCAACAATGAGCAGTTCTTC; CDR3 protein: CAWSANINNEQFF
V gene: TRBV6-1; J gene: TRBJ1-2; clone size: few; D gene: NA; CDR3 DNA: TGTGCCAGCAGTGAAAGGGGGGGAGCTAACTATGGCTACACCTTC; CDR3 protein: CASSERGGANYGYTF
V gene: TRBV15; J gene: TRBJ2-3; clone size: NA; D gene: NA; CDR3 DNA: TGTGCCACCAGCAGAGATACCCCCGGAGATACGCAGTATTTT; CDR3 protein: CATSRDTPGDTQYF
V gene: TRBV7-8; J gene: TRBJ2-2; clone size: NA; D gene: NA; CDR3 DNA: TGTGCCAGCAGCCTACATGTGGGAGCAGTGAGCGGGGAGCTGTTTTTT; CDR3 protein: CASSLHVGAVSGELFF
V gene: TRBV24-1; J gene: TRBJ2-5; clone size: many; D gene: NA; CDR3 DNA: TGTGCCACCAGTGATCAGACAGGACCCCAAGAGACCCAGTACTTC; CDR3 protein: CATSDQTGPQETQYF
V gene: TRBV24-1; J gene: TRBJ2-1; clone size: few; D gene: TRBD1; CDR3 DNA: TGTGCCATCAGCGACAGGGTGGTGAACGGGCAGTTCTTC; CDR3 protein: CAISDRVVNGQFF
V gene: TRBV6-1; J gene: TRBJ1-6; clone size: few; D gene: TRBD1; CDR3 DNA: TGTGCCAGCAGTGAACGGACAGGGGCTAATTCACCCCTCCACTTT; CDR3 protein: CASSERTGANSPLHF
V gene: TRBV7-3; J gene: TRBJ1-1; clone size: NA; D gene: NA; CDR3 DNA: TGTGCCAGCAGCCCCCCGGACAGCACTGAAGCTTTCTTT; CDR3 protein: CASSPPDSTEAFF
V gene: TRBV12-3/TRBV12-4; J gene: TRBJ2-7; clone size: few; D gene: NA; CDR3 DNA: TGTGCCAGCAGTCCCTGGGGTCCTTCCTACGAGCAGTACTTC; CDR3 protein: CASSPWGPSYEQYF
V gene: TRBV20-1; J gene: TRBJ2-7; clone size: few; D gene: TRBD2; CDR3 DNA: TGCAGTGCTAGCGGGAGGGCGGAAGAGCAGTACTTC; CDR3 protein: CSASGRAEEQYF
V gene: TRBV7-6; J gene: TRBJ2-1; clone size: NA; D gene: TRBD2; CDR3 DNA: TGTGCCAGTCAAATTAGCGGGAGCTCCTACAATGAGCAGTTCTTC; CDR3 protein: CASQISGSSYNEQFF
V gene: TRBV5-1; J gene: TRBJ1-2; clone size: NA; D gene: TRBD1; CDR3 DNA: TGCGCCAGCAGCCCGGGGACAGCGCCTAACTATGGCTACACCTTC; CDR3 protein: CASSPGTAPNYGYTF
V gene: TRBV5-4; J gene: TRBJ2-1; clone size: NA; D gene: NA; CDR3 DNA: TGTGCCAGCAGCCATCCTCTTGGATCCAATGAGCAGTTCTTC; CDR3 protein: CASSHPLGSNEQFF
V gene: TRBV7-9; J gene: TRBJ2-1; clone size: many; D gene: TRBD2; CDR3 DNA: TGTGCCAGCAGCTTCGTCGGACTAGCGCGGAATGAGCAGTTCTTC; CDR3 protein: CASSFVGLARNEQFF